The rows below give T cell receptor beta chains drawn from one sample of a study of identical twins. TCRdb analysed the 5' RACE reads with MiXCR anew, one entry per CDR3 protein. The table shows 690,000 or so distinct CDR3 sequences, with roughly 6% occurring only once. The source material was naive T cells sorted from blood. The source of these receptors is a man between 18 and 29 years old in good health. Both conserved end residues are part of each CDR3. The order of the fields is clone size, D gene, J gene, V gene, CDR3 protein, CDR3 DNA. A D gene is named only where the DNA matches it firmly. Clone sizes are given selectively: once, few, many, or a class where the clone is expanded.

abundance: few; d_gene: -; j_gene: TRBJ1-3; v_gene: TRBV20-1; CDR3aa: CSARGTDGNTIYF; CDR3nt: TGCAGTGCTAGAGGGACGGATGGAAACACCATATATTTT
abundance: -; d_gene: TRBD2; j_gene: TRBJ2-3; v_gene: TRBV4-3; CDR3aa: CASTQSPAGGPTDTQYF; CDR3nt: TGCGCCAGCACCCAAAGCCCAGCGGGGGGACCCACAGATACGCAGTATTTT
abundance: -; d_gene: TRBD1; j_gene: TRBJ1-2; v_gene: TRBV27; CDR3aa: CASRGQGVIGYTF; CDR3nt: TGTGCCAGCAGGGGACAGGGGGTTATAGGCTACACCTTC
abundance: many; d_gene: -; j_gene: TRBJ2-4; v_gene: TRBV20-1; CDR3aa: CSASFLRAAKNIQYF; CDR3nt: TGCAGTGCTTCGTTCCTTCGAGCGGCCAAAAACATTCAGTACTTC
abundance: many; d_gene: TRBD1; j_gene: TRBJ2-3; v_gene: TRBV7-2; CDR3aa: CASRSPPGQKHF; CDR3nt: TGTGCCAGCAGATCTCCCCCGGGACAGAAGCATTTT
abundance: few; d_gene: -; j_gene: TRBJ2-2; v_gene: TRBV6-5; CDR3aa: CASSVTPGELFF; CDR3nt: TGTGCCAGCAGCGTGACCCCCGGGGAGCTGTTTTTT
abundance: many; d_gene: -; j_gene: TRBJ2-1; v_gene: TRBV15; CDR3aa: CATSRDGAGYYNEQFF; CDR3nt: TGTGCCACCAGCAGAGATGGGGCAGGGTACTACAATGAGCAGTTCTTC
abundance: -; d_gene: -; j_gene: TRBJ2-7; v_gene: TRBV12-3/TRBV12-4; CDR3aa: CASSFEVSYEQYF; CDR3nt: TGTGCCAGCAGTTTTGAGGTGTCCTACGAGCAGTACTTC
abundance: -; d_gene: -; j_gene: TRBJ1-4; v_gene: TRBV18; CDR3aa: CASSPQYEGRNEKLFF; CDR3nt: TGTGCCAGCTCACCACAGTACGAGGGCAGAAATGAAAAACTGTTTTTT
abundance: few; d_gene: -; j_gene: TRBJ2-1; v_gene: TRBV19; CDR3aa: CASSRGLDGQPEQFF; CDR3nt: TGTGCCAGTAGTAGGGGATTAGATGGACAGCCTGAGCAGTTCTTC
abundance: many; d_gene: -; j_gene: TRBJ1-2; v_gene: TRBV20-1; CDR3aa: CSARAMDTPYGYTF; CDR3nt: TGCAGTGCTAGAGCGATGGACACGCCCTATGGCTACACCTTC
abundance: many; d_gene: TRBD2; j_gene: TRBJ2-3; v_gene: TRBV9; CDR3aa: CASSGGAGKADTQYF; CDR3nt: TGTGCCAGCAGCGGGGGAGCGGGAAAAGCAGATACGCAGTATTTT
abundance: many; d_gene: -; j_gene: TRBJ2-7; v_gene: TRBV7-9; CDR3aa: CASSDRRENEQYF; CDR3nt: TGTGCCAGCAGCGACAGGCGGGAAAACGAGCAGTACTTC
abundance: -; d_gene: TRBD2; j_gene: TRBJ2-7; v_gene: TRBV11-2; CDR3aa: CASSLGRLAGGGSYEQYF; CDR3nt: TGTGCCAGCAGCTTAGGCCGTCTAGCGGGAGGAGGTTCCTACGAGCAGTACTTC
abundance: many; d_gene: -; j_gene: TRBJ1-1; v_gene: TRBV12-3/TRBV12-4; CDR3aa: CASRRAGDEAFF; CDR3nt: TGTGCCAGCCGCCGCGCGGGAGATGAAGCTTTCTTT
abundance: -; d_gene: TRBD2; j_gene: TRBJ2-7; v_gene: TRBV27; CDR3aa: CASSSPRHAGGYYEQYF; CDR3nt: TGTGCCAGCAGTTCCCCCCGCCATGCGGGAGGATACTACGAGCAGTACTTC
abundance: -; d_gene: TRBD2; j_gene: TRBJ2-3; v_gene: TRBV20-1; CDR3aa: CSARERTSGITDTQYF; CDR3nt: TGCAGTGCTAGAGAACGGACTAGCGGAATCACAGATACGCAGTATTTT
abundance: few; d_gene: TRBD1; j_gene: TRBJ2-7; v_gene: TRBV7-2; CDR3aa: CASSWGGQGRSYEQYF; CDR3nt: TGTGCCAGCAGCTGGGGGGGACAGGGACGATCCTACGAGCAGTACTTC
abundance: many; d_gene: -; j_gene: TRBJ1-5; v_gene: TRBV5-5; CDR3aa: CASSLGPSRGNQPQHF; CDR3nt: TGTGCCAGCAGCCTGGGTCCGTCCCGCGGAAATCAGCCCCAGCATTTT
abundance: few; d_gene: -; j_gene: TRBJ2-1; v_gene: TRBV10-2; CDR3aa: CASNSLGSEQFF; CDR3nt: TGCGCCAGCAATTCCCTAGGGAGTGAGCAGTTCTTC
abundance: many; d_gene: -; j_gene: TRBJ2-5; v_gene: TRBV7-9; CDR3aa: CASSLDSGGAETQYF; CDR3nt: TGTGCCAGCAGCTTAGACTCTGGGGGGGCAGAGACCCAGTACTTC
abundance: many; d_gene: -; j_gene: TRBJ2-3; v_gene: TRBV20-1; CDR3aa: CSAREGEVSTDTQYF; CDR3nt: TGCAGTGCTAGAGAGGGAGAGGTTAGCACAGATACGCAGTATTTT
abundance: -; d_gene: TRBD1; j_gene: TRBJ1-1; v_gene: TRBV29-1; CDR3aa: CSVESRGLDSEAFF; CDR3nt: TGCAGCGTTGAAAGCAGGGGGCTTGATTCTGAAGCTTTCTTT
abundance: few; d_gene: -; j_gene: TRBJ2-2; v_gene: TRBV28; CDR3aa: CASIYGGDTGELFF; CDR3nt: TGTGCCAGCATCTATGGGGGCGACACCGGGGAGCTGTTTTTT
abundance: many; d_gene: -; j_gene: TRBJ1-2; v_gene: TRBV12-3/TRBV12-4; CDR3aa: CASSFGSNGYTF; CDR3nt: TGTGCCAGCAGTTTCGGCTCCAATGGCTACACCTTC
abundance: -; d_gene: -; j_gene: TRBJ2-3; v_gene: TRBV5-1; CDR3aa: CASMRDRTDTQYF; CDR3nt: TGCGCCAGCATGCGGGATCGCACAGATACGCAGTATTTT
abundance: many; d_gene: TRBD2; j_gene: TRBJ2-5; v_gene: TRBV20-1; CDR3aa: CSARSSQREEETQYF; CDR3nt: TGCAGTGCTAGATCTTCCCAGCGGGAGGAAGAGACCCAGTACTTC
abundance: many; d_gene: -; j_gene: TRBJ1-6; v_gene: TRBV15; CDR3aa: CATSRDHQLYNSPLHF; CDR3nt: TGTGCCACCAGCAGAGATCACCAGCTCTATAATTCACCCCTCCACTTT
abundance: -; d_gene: TRBD1; j_gene: TRBJ2-7; v_gene: TRBV15; CDR3aa: CATMAGGRAYEQYF; CDR3nt: TGTGCCACCATGGCAGGGGGCAGAGCCTACGAGCAGTACTTC
abundance: few; d_gene: -; j_gene: TRBJ1-6; v_gene: TRBV6-2/TRBV6-3; CDR3aa: CATRQFNSPLHF; CDR3nt: TGTGCCACCCGACAGTTTAATTCACCCCTCCACTTT
abundance: few; d_gene: -; j_gene: TRBJ2-1; v_gene: TRBV3-1; CDR3aa: CASSQDGVSYNEQFF; CDR3nt: TGTGCCAGCAGCCAAGACGGGGTCTCCTACAATGAGCAGTTCTTC
abundance: many; d_gene: TRBD1; j_gene: TRBJ2-5; v_gene: TRBV7-9; CDR3aa: CASSWGQARETQYF; CDR3nt: TGTGCCAGCAGCTGGGGACAGGCCCGGGAGACCCAGTACTTC
abundance: -; d_gene: TRBD2; j_gene: TRBJ2-1; v_gene: TRBV7-2; CDR3aa: CASSSIPRLAGRNEQFF; CDR3nt: TGTGCCAGCAGCTCTATTCCTAGACTAGCGGGTAGGAATGAGCAGTTCTTC
abundance: many; d_gene: -; j_gene: TRBJ1-6; v_gene: TRBV9; CDR3aa: CASSPDSQFNSPLHF; CDR3nt: TGTGCCAGCAGCCCGGACAGTCAATTTAATTCACCCCTCCACTTT
abundance: many; d_gene: -; j_gene: TRBJ2-2; v_gene: TRBV9; CDR3aa: CASSVSPGELFF; CDR3nt: TGTGCCAGCAGCGTATCCCCCGGGGAGCTGTTTTTT
abundance: -; d_gene: TRBD1; j_gene: TRBJ1-6; v_gene: TRBV3-1; CDR3aa: CASSQVQGQGGSPLHF; CDR3nt: TGTGCCAGCAGCCAAGTTCAGGGACAGGGGGGTTCACCCCTCCACTTT
abundance: many; d_gene: TRBD2; j_gene: TRBJ2-7; v_gene: TRBV27; CDR3aa: CASSWGLAADEQYF; CDR3nt: TGTGCCAGCAGTTGGGGACTAGCAGCCGACGAGCAGTACTTC
abundance: many; d_gene: TRBD1; j_gene: TRBJ2-2; v_gene: TRBV12-3/TRBV12-4; CDR3aa: CASSPHRQGGTGELFF; CDR3nt: TGTGCCAGCAGTCCCCATCGACAGGGCGGAACCGGGGAGCTGTTTTTT
abundance: few; d_gene: -; j_gene: TRBJ2-7; v_gene: TRBV12-3/TRBV12-4; CDR3aa: CASSLDQEQYF; CDR3nt: TGTGCCAGCAGTTTAGATCAGGAGCAGTACTTC
abundance: many; d_gene: TRBD2; j_gene: TRBJ2-7; v_gene: TRBV6-5; CDR3aa: CASSYSGTSGTYEQYF; CDR3nt: TGTGCCAGCAGTTACTCAGGGACTAGCGGGACCTACGAGCAGTACTTC
abundance: many; d_gene: -; j_gene: TRBJ2-5; v_gene: TRBV4-2; CDR3aa: CASSQEGRTGETQYF; CDR3nt: TGTGCCAGCAGCCAAGAAGGAAGGACGGGGGAGACCCAGTACTTC
abundance: many; d_gene: TRBD2; j_gene: TRBJ2-1; v_gene: TRBV5-1; CDR3aa: CASSVAGATYNEQFF; CDR3nt: TGCGCCAGCAGCGTAGCGGGAGCCACCTACAATGAGCAGTTCTTC
abundance: many; d_gene: -; j_gene: TRBJ2-1; v_gene: TRBV4-2; CDR3aa: CASSQDLSSYNEQFF; CDR3nt: TGTGCCAGCAGCCAAGATCTGAGCTCCTACAATGAGCAGTTCTTC
abundance: many; d_gene: TRBD2; j_gene: TRBJ2-5; v_gene: TRBV15; CDR3aa: CATSRDLAGAQYF; CDR3nt: TGTGCCACCAGCAGAGATCTGGCGGGAGCCCAGTACTTC
abundance: many; d_gene: TRBD2; j_gene: TRBJ2-1; v_gene: TRBV4-2; CDR3aa: CASSQEVSGTAYNEQFF; CDR3nt: TGTGCCAGCAGCCAAGAGGTTAGCGGGACGGCCTACAATGAGCAGTTCTTC